The T cell receptor beta chain under discussion was sequenced for a study of blood T cell repertoires in COVID-19. As for the study in general: Whether acute or convalescent, the COVID-19 samples came from the United States, Italy and Spain. T cells, B-cell-depleted T cells, or PBMCs provided the cDNA or gDNA that served as material.

Per the original methods: Reference gene primer amplification gave nucleated cell count estimates. The table came from immunoSEQ multiplex PCR; TCRdb's copy has only in-frame clones and leaves some out. V and J calls and clone size are as listed in that table; D and trimming were resolved from the DNA. The sample has over 150,000 clones, more than 65% seen once; the top ten hold 6.5% to 9.5%. The CDR3 covers 16 residues. In germline, CDR1 is WNHNN, CDR2 SYGVQD (reference sequence). Germline trimming cut 4 bases from V and 4 bases from J; bases unmatched to any gene: 8. This clone was observed a handful of times. Two consecutive negative NP/OP PCR tests, clearance, or resolved symptoms defined Cohort 3 recovery.

This receptor was identified in a man aged 35 to 55 who had recovered from COVID-19. Sequencing input: PBMCs or T cells enriched from blood (not recorded which). The chain combines TRBV10-1 with TRBJ2-1, with TRBD2 matching 9 bases. CDR3: CASSASGLAPYNEQFF. The DNA of the CDR3 is TGCGCCAGCAGTGCCTCCGGACTAGCGCCTTACAATGAGCAGTTCTTC.